The next 15 T cell receptor beta chains were all read from a single sample in a study of blood T cells in healthy people across ages. A second roughly 6 to 12 cycle PCR used barcoded and J-beta primers. TCRdb redid the calling of the 5' RACE reads with MiXCR, one entry per CDR3 protein. The table includes 1.5 million or so distinct CDR3 sequences, 42% detected once. Sequenced input: blood. Receptor source: a woman aged 18-35 years in good health.

This clonotype appeared a few times. The chain recombines TRBV6-2 or TRBV6-3 with TRBJ2-1; 10 bases match TRBD2. The CDR3 runs to 18 residues. The trim removed 1 base at V and 5 bases at J, leaving 11 bases unmatched. CDR1 and CDR2 from the germline V gene are MNHEY and SVGEGT. The CDR3 loop reads CASSYWRSGLAPNNEQFF. The CDR3 DNA reads as TGTGCCAGCAGTTACTGGAGATCGGGACTAGCGCCAAACAATGAGCAGTTCTTC.

The chain recombines TRBV28 with TRBJ2-7, with 12 positions matching TRBD2. V lost 5 bases and J lost 11; bases outside the gene matches: 19. This CDR3 spans 17 amino acids. Germline CDR1 and CDR2: MDHEN and SYDVKM. Here the CDR3 reads CASSPPIGTSGSSREYF. CDR3 in DNA: TGTGCCAGCAGTCCTCCGATAGGGACTAGCGGGTCGTCAAGGGAGTACTTC.

This clonotype was picked up a small number of times. The gene calls are TRBV2 and TRBJ2-7; 8 nucleotides line up with TRBD1. There are 17 residues in the CDR3. The ends lost 3 bases at V and 0 bases at J; junction bases unmatched: 10. Germline values: CDR1 SNHLY, CDR2 FYNNEI. In DNA, the CDR3 is TGTGCCAGCAGTGACCCGGGACAGGCCAGAAGCTCCTACGAGCAGTACTTC. Translated: CASSDPGQARSSYEQYF.

The chain is built from TRBV7-2 and TRBJ2-1; no firm D call. Trimming cost V 4 bases and J 2 bases, with 6 bases left between them. CDR3 length: 13 amino acids. Germline assignment: CDR1 SGHTA and CDR2 FQGNSA. For the CDR3, the DNA is TGTGCCAGCAGCTCCCAAACCTACAATGAGCAGTTCTTC. It translates to CASSSQTYNEQFF.

Only a few counts were recorded for this clonotype. The V gene is TRBV4-2, the J gene TRBJ2-7; TRBD2 aligns across 9 bases. This CDR3 has 18 residues. J lost 1 base, V lost 0 bases, and 10 bases had no gene match. Germline CDR1 and CDR2: LGHNA and YNFKEQ. CDR3 amino acids: CASSQDSGAGGASYEQYF. CDR3 DNA: TGTGCCAGCAGCCAAGATTCTGGAGCGGGGGGAGCATCCTACGAGCAGTACTTC.

Only a few counts were recorded for this clonotype. The rearrangement uses TRBV7-2 and TRBJ2-1; 8 nucleotides match TRBD1. V trimming: 5 bases; J trimming: 4 bases; junction bases outside the gene matches: 10. CDR1 SGHTA and CDR2 FQGNSA come from the germline V gene. There are 16 residues in the CDR3. The CDR3 DNA follows: TGTGCCAGCAGCCCTCTCCCGGGACAGGCATACAATGAGCAGTTCTTC. Protein product: CASSPLPGQAYNEQFF. Using reference TRBV7-2 and TRBJ2-1 for the parts outside the CDR3, the full variable domain is GAGVSQSPSNKVTEKGKDVELRCDPISGHTALYWYRQSLGQGLEFLIYFQGNSAPDKSGLPSDRFSAERTGGSVSTLTIQRTQQEDSAVYLCASSPLPGQAYNEQFFGPGTRLTVL.

This sequence joins TRBV4-1 and TRBJ2-7; 7 bases align to TRBD1. CDR1 and CDR2 (germline): MGHRA, YSYEKL. This CDR3 comprises 14 residues. The junction had 3 bases not matched to a gene; V was cut back by 2 bases and J by 2 bases. CDR3 nucleotides: TGCGCCAGCAGCCAATACGGACAGGCCTACGAGCAGTACTTC. Amino acids: CASSQYGQAYEQYF.

This chain uses TRBV2 with TRBJ2-7, with a tentative D call TRBD1 (5 bases). Germline values: CDR1 SNHLY, CDR2 FYNNEI. V lost 3 bases and J lost 3, with 9 bases in between. The CDR3 spans 13 residues. The CDR3 region has the DNA TGTGCCAGCAGTGAGATGCAGGGCTACGAGCAGTACTTC. This codes for CASSEMQGYEQYF.

The V call is TRBV5-1, the J call TRBJ2-3; 13 bases match TRBD2. From germline, CDR1 is SGHRS and CDR2 YFSETQ. The CDR3 contains 17 residues. The J segment lost 9 bases and the V segment lost 0 bases, leaving 10 bases of the junction unmatched. CDR3 DNA: TGCGCCAGCAGCTTGGGGGGACTAGCGGGGAAGGAGGAAACGCAGTATTTT. It translates to CASSLGGLAGKEETQYF.

This clonotype turned up a few times. The genes are TRBV20-1 and TRBJ2-1; D tentatively reads TRBD1 or TRBD2 (6 bases each). The CDR3 contains 14 residues. Germline V gene sequence: CDR1 DFQATT, CDR2 SNEGSKA (reference sequence). Between the trimmed V and J ends, which lost 4 bases and 2 bases, there was a span of 12 bases. The CDR3 spells CSATSGAPYNEQFF. The CDR3 DNA follows: TGCAGTGCTACGTCGGGGGCCCCCTACAATGAGCAGTTCTTC.

CDR3 bases: TGTGCCAGCAGTGAACTGATAGTGGGAGGTGCCTACGAGCAGTACTTC. Protein: CASSELIVGGAYEQYF. This chain connects TRBV6-1 to TRBJ2-7; possibly TRBD2 for D (6 bases). The germline V gene has CDR1 MNHNS and CDR2 SASEGT. The CDR3 covers 16 residues. V gave up 2 bases and J gave up 2 bases, with 16 bases separating them.

V gene TRBV6-1 combines with J gene TRBJ1-2; possible D gene TRBD1, 5 bases. V lost 4 bases to trimming and J lost 7 bases, with 10 bases between them. Germline assignment: CDR1 MNHNS and CDR2 SASEGT. There are 12 residues in the CDR3. In DNA, the CDR3 is TGTGCCAGCAGTGCTCAGGGTCTTGGCTACACCTTC. Translation: CASSAQGLGYTF.

This clonotype was counted a few times. The rearrangement links TRBV6-1 to TRBJ1-4, with 7 positions matching TRBD1. V lost 7 bases, J lost 4 bases, and 6 bases stayed unmatched. This CDR3 region has 14 residues. CDR1 is MNHNS and CDR2 is SASEGT in the germline V gene. Written as DNA, the CDR3 is TGTGCCAGCATTTATGGGACAGTTAATGAAAAACTGTTTTTT. This encodes CASIYGTVNEKLFF.

The count of this clonotype is one. The genes are TRBV30 and TRBJ2-1; 16 nucleotides line up with TRBD2. J gave up 4 bases and V 1 base, and 4 bases lay outside the gene matches. The CDR3 sequence is 17 residues long. CDR1 GTSNPN and CDR2 SVGIG come from the germline V gene (reference sequence). Written as DNA, the CDR3 is TGTGCCTGGAGTGCCGGGACTAGCGGGGGGGGATACAATGAGCAGTTCTTC. Translated: CAWSAGTSGGGYNEQFF.

This chain links TRBV11-2 with TRBJ2-1, with D tentatively TRBD2 (6 bases). Germline CDR1 SGHAT, CDR2 FQNNGV. CDR3 size: 14 residues. Trimming removed 5 bases at V and 5 bases at J, with 13 bases between. CDR3: CASSPGVVDNEQFF. DNA of the CDR3: TGTGCCAGCAGCCCGGGAGTAGTCGACAATGAGCAGTTCTTC.